This T cell receptor beta chain appears in the sequencing data of a study of blood T cell repertoires in COVID-19. Study at large: T cells, B-cell-depleted T cells, or PBMCs supplied cDNA or gDNA.

Authors' data handling: Nucleated cell counts were estimated from reference gene primer amplification. Here immunoSEQ multiplex PCR was the method, and the copy in TCRdb shows in-frame clones only, minus some. V and J calls plus clone size are reproduced from that table; the DNA served to infer D and trimming. The table records about 48,000 clones, roughly 84% of them present only once. The material sequenced was peripheral blood. The TCR originated in a woman aged 60-75 years with acute or convalescent COVID-19.

This CDR3 reads CASTNLAGAGENQPQHF. CDR3 nucleotides: TGTGCCAGTACCAATCTAGCGGGGGCAGGGGAAAATCAGCCCCAGCATTTT. The rearrangement links TRBV19 to TRBJ1-5; D might be TRBD1 (6 bases). Deletions cut 7 bases from V and 4 bases from J, with 23 bases between. The CDR3 covers 17 residues. Per the germline V gene, CDR1 is LNHDA and CDR2 is SQIVND (reference sequence).